This T cell receptor (beta chain) was sequenced for a study of CD8 T cells in seronegative destructive rheumatoid arthritis (dated by TCRdb to the early 2020s). Context from the whole study: At the time of sampling, biological drugs were being given to seven out of the eight CND-RA patients. Peripheral CD8+ TCRbeta repertoires were compared between CCP-negative destructive rheumatoid arthritis (CND-RA) patients and newly diagnosed seropositive RA, seronegative RA and healthy controls. Comparison cohorts of seropositive RA, seronegative RA and healthy controls came from an earlier published TCRbeta dataset rather than new sequencing.

Overall study results and their limits: A distinct set of enriched public clonotypes appeared to be carried by CND-RA patients, and this finding was interpreted by the authors as support for a separate disease subset. The small size of the CND-RA cohort was acknowledged as a limitation of the study. Without diagnostic samples, TCR repertoire differences may partly reflect poor disease control over the years rather than being present at onset. More CMV-reactive and fewer influenza A-reactive CD8+ TCRbeta sequences were observed in CND-RA repertoires than in controls and other RA subtypes. Across the roughly 100,000 clonotypes tested, no public clonotype enrichment survived Benjamini-Hochberg correction. Once age was adjusted for, the CD8+ TCRbeta repertoires of CND-RA patients appeared less diverse and more clonal than the repertoires of other RA subtypes.

CDR1 and CDR2, looked up from the germline V gene, are MNHNS and SASEGT. V has 8 bases trimmed and J has 5 bases trimmed; junction bases matching no gene number 6. Taken from cysteine to phenylalanine, the CDR3 has 13 residues. The read is trimmed to its CDR3 DNA, 39 bases read in frame from base 1. CND-RA patients tested negative on the clinical CCP2 antibody test, and even with active therapy their joint destruction kept progressing. Every CND-RA patient had failed conventional anti-rheumatic therapy and showed typical joint destruction in the wrists and ankles. CND-RA patients were sampled after long disease histories, spanning decades in several cases, rather than at diagnosis. Approximately 50 millilitres of EDTA-anticoagulated peripheral blood were drawn from each patient. Ficoll-Paque PLUS density gradient separation was used to isolate peripheral blood mononuclear cells. AutoMACS magnetic bead positive selection was used to isolate CD8+ cells from fresh or cryopreserved PBMCs, and purity was verified by flow cytometry. Nucleospin Tissue or Tissue XS kits were used to extract genomic DNA, which was then quantified on a Qubit 2.0 fluorometer.

This clone was seen only a few times. It has no known antigen specificity. Base qualities are not at hand, and no much larger clone is one base apart. Following the manufacturer's instructions, genomic DNA from CD8+ cells served as the input for TCRbeta sequencing. A genomics technology centre in Finland ran the TCRbeta sequencing, which was done with the immunoSEQ assay. The study's own analysis went as follows. The clonotype tables produced by the immunoSEQ preprocessing pipeline were converted into VDJtools format, and any non-productive clonotypes were filtered out. Any sample with fewer than 10,000 reads was excluded, the remaining samples were subsampled to 10,000 reads, and most of the eight CND-RA samples made it through. Using the VDJtools CalcDiversityStats function on data subsampled to 10,000 reads, the Shannon-Wiener, Simpson and clonality indices were calculated. To infer antigen specificity, non-singleton TCRbeta clonotypes were hard-matched against VDJdb, meaning no mismatches were allowed. Clusters with potentially shared antigen targets were formed by grouping CDR3 sequences that differed by one amino acid (Hamming distance 1). After groups were resampled to six samples, public clonotypes were tested for group enrichment with one-sided Fisher's exact tests, and this procedure was repeated ten times. TCRdb's version of the immuneACCESS table is confined to in-frame rearrangements and falls short of the full clone set. An unresolved V gene accounts for under half of the shortfall where checked; the remainder is of unknown origin. The V and J calls and clone size are taken from that table; D and trimming were inferred from the DNA. The sample includes about 4,100 clones, with under 80% observed a single time. The top ten constitute about 35% of the sample.

The rearrangement combines TRBV6-1 with TRBJ2-7; TRBD1 matches 10 bases in the middle. Sequenced input: CD8+ T cells from blood. The TCR comes from a woman aged 50-75 years with seronegative destructive rheumatoid arthritis. The DNA reads as follows: TGTGCCAGCCGCGACAGGGGGCCCCACGAGCAGTACTTC. It translates to CASRDRGPHEQYF.